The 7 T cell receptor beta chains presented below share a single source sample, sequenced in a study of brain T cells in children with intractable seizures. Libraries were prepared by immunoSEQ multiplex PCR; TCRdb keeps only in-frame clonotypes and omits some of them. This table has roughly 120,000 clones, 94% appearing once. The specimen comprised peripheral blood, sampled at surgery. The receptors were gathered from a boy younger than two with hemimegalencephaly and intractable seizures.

The CDR3 sequence: CASSFTGNGEETQYF. In nucleotides, the CDR3 is TGTGCCAGCAGTTTCACAGGGAATGGGGAAGAGACCCAGTACTTC. The chain combines TRBV6-5 with TRBJ2-5; maybe TRBD1 (6 bases). Germline CDR1 MNHEY, CDR2 SVGAGI. There are 15 residues in the CDR3. Trimming stripped 4 bases from V and 3 bases from J, with 15 bases between.

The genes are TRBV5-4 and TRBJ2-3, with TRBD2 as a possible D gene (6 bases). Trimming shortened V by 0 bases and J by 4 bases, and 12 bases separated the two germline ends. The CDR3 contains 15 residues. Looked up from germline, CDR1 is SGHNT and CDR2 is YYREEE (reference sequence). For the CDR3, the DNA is TGTGCCAGCAGCTTGGGGAGGGCCCGGGCAGATACGCAGTATTTT. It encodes CASSLGRARADTQYF.

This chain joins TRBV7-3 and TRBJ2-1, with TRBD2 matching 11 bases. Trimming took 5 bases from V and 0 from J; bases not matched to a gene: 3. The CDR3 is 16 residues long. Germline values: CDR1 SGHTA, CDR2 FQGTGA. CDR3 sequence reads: CASSITSGSSYNEQFF. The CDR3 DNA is TGTGCCAGCAGCATCACTAGCGGGAGCTCCTACAATGAGCAGTTCTTC.

CDR3 sequence reads: CASSVNDGPYEKLFF. The CDR3 nucleotides are TGTGCCAGCAGCGTGAACGATGGGCCCTACGAAAAACTGTTTTTT. The V call is TRBV7-8, the J call TRBJ1-4; D gene uncertain. Trimming shortened V by 5 bases and J by 8 bases, and 18 bases separated the two germline ends. The V gene's germline CDR1 is SGHVS and CDR2 FQNEAQ. The CDR3 extends over 15 amino acids.

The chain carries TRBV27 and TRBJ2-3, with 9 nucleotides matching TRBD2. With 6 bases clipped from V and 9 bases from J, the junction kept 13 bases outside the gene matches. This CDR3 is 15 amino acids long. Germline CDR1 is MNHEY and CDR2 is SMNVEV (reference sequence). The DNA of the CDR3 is TGTGCCAGCAGGACTAGCGGCTCCACACAGACCACGCAGTATTTT. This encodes CASRTSGSTQTTQYF.

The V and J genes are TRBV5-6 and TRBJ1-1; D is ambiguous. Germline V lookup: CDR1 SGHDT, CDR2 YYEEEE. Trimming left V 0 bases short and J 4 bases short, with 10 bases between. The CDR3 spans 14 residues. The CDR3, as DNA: TGTGCCAGCAGCTTGGGCAGGACCACCACTGAAGCTTTCTTT. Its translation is CASSLGRTTTEAFF.

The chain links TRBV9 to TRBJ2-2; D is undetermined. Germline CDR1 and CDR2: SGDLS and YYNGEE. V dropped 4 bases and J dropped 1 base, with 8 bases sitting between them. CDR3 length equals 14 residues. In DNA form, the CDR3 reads TGTGCCAGCAGCCGTGATGGGAACACCGGGGAGCTGTTTTTT. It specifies CASSRDGNTGELFF.